A single sample is the source of the 27 T cell receptor beta chains below, sequenced in a study of blood T cells in healthy people across ages. Then a second PCR, running roughly 7 to 11 cycles, was carried out with a sample-barcoded 5' primer and a J-beta primer mix. TCRdb reprocessed the 5' RACE reads with MiXCR, giving one entry per CDR3 protein. The sample shows roughly 1.7 million distinct CDR3 sequences, 34% of them seen only once. The sample taken for sequencing was blood. These receptor sequences come from a woman aged 25 to 39 in good health.

This chain links TRBV6-1 with TRBJ2-7; D possibly corresponds to TRBD2 (6 bases). Germline-derived CDR1 and CDR2 are MNHNS and SASEGT. V lost 6 bases, J lost 3 bases, and 12 bases lay in between. The CDR3 length is 13 residues. The CDR3 region has the DNA TGTGCCAGCAGGAGACTAGTTGGCTACGAGCAGTACTTC. Its translation: CASRRLVGYEQYF.

V gene TRBV20-1 combines with J gene TRBJ1-2; D unresolved. Germline lookup yields CDR1 DFQATT and CDR2 SNEGSKA (reference sequence). This CDR3 region has 12 residues. The CDR3 coding sequence is TGCAAAGCGGGCAGCCCTCACTATGGCTACACCTTC. Translation: CKAGSPHYGYTF.

The rearrangement joins TRBV2 to TRBJ2-3; D gene uncertain. The germline V gene has CDR1 SNHLY and CDR2 FYNNEI. This CDR3 has 14 amino acids. V was trimmed by 4 bases and J by 4 bases, leaving 12 bases between them. CDR3 nucleotides: TGTGCCAGCAGTGTGAGTGGTGGATCAGATACGCAGTATTTT. Translation gives CASSVSGGSDTQYF.

This clonotype came up once. This chain uses TRBV12-3 or TRBV12-4 with TRBJ2-3; TRBD2 is a possible D gene (6 bases). V was trimmed by 5 bases and J by 5 bases, leaving 14 bases between them. There are 14 residues in the CDR3. The CDR3 DNA sequence: TGTGCCAGCAGTAGGGGACTGAGTAGAGATACGCAGTATTTT. As protein: CASSRGLSRDTQYF.

As concerns this clonotype: Just one base apart from a much larger clone, this may be a read error. The chain employs TRBV5-5 and TRBJ1-1; no reliable D call. The CDR3 is 13 residues long. Germline values: CDR1 SGHKS, CDR2 YYEKEE (reference sequence). The CDR3 is CASSLALKTEAFF. The CDR3 DNA sequence: TGTGCCAGCAGCTTGGCCTTGAAGACTGAAGCTTTCTTT.

J is TRBJ2-1 and V is TRBV20-1; 8 bases align to TRBD2. This CDR3 region has 13 residues. The V segment lost 4 bases and the J segment 7 bases; nucleotides outside the gene matches: 6. Germline CDR1 DFQATT, CDR2 SNEGSKA (reference sequence). The CDR3 reads CSATSGSENEQFF. The CDR3 region has the DNA TGCAGTGCTACCAGCGGGAGTGAGAATGAGCAGTTCTTC.

This chain links TRBV6-1 with TRBJ2-7; a possible D gene is TRBD2 (5 bases). Germline V gene lookup returns CDR1 MNHNS and CDR2 SASEGT. The V end was cut by 8 bases, the J end by 3 bases, with 11 bases between. The CDR3 has 12 residues. CDR3 loop: CASCLAFYEQYF. The CDR3 region has the DNA TGTGCCAGCTGCCTAGCCTTCTACGAGCAGTACTTC.

This clonotype has only a few counts. The V gene is TRBV6-2 or TRBV6-3, the J gene TRBJ2-1; TRBD2 might be the D (6 bases). The CDR3 consists of 15 residues. The germline V gene encodes CDR1 MNHEY and CDR2 SVGEGT. Trimming took 2 bases from V and 1 from J, leaving 9 bases between them. CDR3 bases: TGTGCCAGCAGTTACGAGGGGAGGTCCTACAATGAGCAGTTCTTC. It codes for CASSYEGRSYNEQFF.

The genes are TRBV15 and TRBJ2-7; D unclear. V was shortened by 3 bases and J by 2 bases, with 17 bases between the two germline ends. CDR3 size: 16 residues. The V gene's germline CDR1 is LNHNV and CDR2 YYDKDF (reference sequence). CDR3 DNA sequence: TGTGCCACCAGCAGGGGCCTTGAGGCCGAGACCTACGAGCAGTACTTC. This codes for CATSRGLEAETYEQYF.

This clonotype was seen just once. The junction shows a germline mismatch at one end, possibly a read error. The chain employs TRBV3-1 and TRBJ2-5, with TRBD1 identical over 8 bases. CDR1 and CDR2 (germline): LGHDT, YNNKEL (reference sequence). This CDR3 spans 15 amino acids. In nucleotides, the CDR3 is TGTTCCAGCAGCCAAGGGACAGGCGTCCAAGAGACCCAGTACTTC. Translation: CSSSQGTGVQETQYF.

This clonotype has more than one count but fewer than ten. The chain has TRBV30 and TRBJ1-1; 7 nucleotides match TRBD1. The V gene end was trimmed by 3 bases and the J gene end by 4 bases; junction bases not matched to a gene: 8. Germline CDR1 is GTSNPN and CDR2 is SVGIG (reference sequence). The CDR3 loop spans 14 amino acids. This CDR3 reads CAWRSKGAGTEAFF. The CDR3 region has the DNA TGTGCCTGGAGGTCAAAGGGGGCGGGCACTGAAGCTTTCTTT.

The chain has TRBV27 and TRBJ2-1; 8 positions match TRBD2. Losses at the gene ends were 4 bases for V and 7 bases for J; bases not matched to a gene: 9. This CDR3 spans 15 amino acids. Germline CDR1 and CDR2: MNHEY and SMNVEV (reference sequence). The CDR3, as DNA: TGTGCCAGCAGTTCCCGCCTCGGGACTAGGAATGAGCAGTTCTTC. It translates to CASSSRLGTRNEQFF.

This rearrangement joins TRBV15 to TRBJ1-2; TRBD1 might be the D (5 bases). Germline V gene sequence: CDR1 LNHNV, CDR2 YYDKDF (reference sequence). Deletions cut 4 bases from V and 4 bases from J, with 19 bases between. This CDR3 region has 16 residues. CDR3 sequence: CATSILARQRAYGYTF. Here the CDR3 DNA reads TGTGCCACCAGCATTCTGGCCCGACAGAGAGCCTATGGCTACACCTTC.

The chain couples TRBV27 to TRBJ1-1, with 8 bases matching TRBD1. V trimming: 5 bases; J trimming: 3 bases; junction bases outside the gene matches: 5. CDR1 is MNHEY, CDR2 SMNVEV, per germline (reference sequence). This CDR3 comprises 14 residues. CDR3 residues: CASSKDRAHTEAFF. The CDR3 DNA follows: TGTGCCAGCAGTAAGGACAGGGCACACACTGAAGCTTTCTTT.

The V gene is TRBV28, the J gene TRBJ2-7; TRBD2 matches at 7 bases. V lost 5 bases, J lost 3 bases, and 13 bases stayed unmatched. Germline CDR1 reads MDHEN; CDR2 reads SYDVKM. CDR3 length: 16 residues. The CDR3 DNA is TGTGCCAGCAGTCCCGCTAGCGGATCCATCTACTACGAGCAGTACTTC. Translation gives CASSPASGSIYYEQYF.

This clonotype appeared a few times. The chain employs TRBV10-3 and TRBJ2-6; D is undetermined. This CDR3 contains 13 residues. Germline loops: CDR1 ENHRY, CDR2 SYGVKD. V lost 10 bases to trimming and J lost 3 bases, with 10 bases between them. The CDR3 is CATRTGGANVLTF. The CDR3 region has the DNA TGTGCCACTCGCACGGGTGGGGCCAACGTCCTGACTTTC.

The sample holds many counts of this clonotype. The chain carries TRBV29-1 and TRBJ1-2; D is possibly TRBD1 (5 bases). CDR1 SQVTM and CDR2 ANQGSEA come from the germline V gene. V was cut by 4 bases and J by 4 bases, with 13 bases left in between. The CDR3 covers 13 residues. The CDR3 nucleotides read TGCAGCGTTGTTCGGGACGGGAGCTATGGCTACACCTTC. Translating it yields CSVVRDGSYGYTF.

Details on this clonotype: A much larger clone lies a single base off, so this may be a read error. The V and J genes are TRBV7-9 and TRBJ2-5, with D perhaps matching TRBD2 (7 bases). The J call may be mistaken, given a closer DNA end match to TRBJ2-7. The germline gives CDR1 SEHNR, CDR2 FQNEAQ (reference sequence). The CDR3 runs to 14 residues. DNA of the CDR3: TGTGCCAGCGGCTTCGGGGGGCCCTCCTACGAGCAGTACTTC. Its translation is CASGFGGPSYEQYF.

The V gene is TRBV10-3, the J gene TRBJ2-7, with 9 bases that match TRBD1. V was pared by 5 bases and J by 6 bases, with 8 bases of the junction left unmatched. The CDR3 totals 14 residues. The germline V gene encodes CDR1 ENHRY and CDR2 SYGVKD. The CDR3 here is CAISTDRGGCEQYF. The CDR3 DNA reads TGTGCCATCAGTACAGACAGGGGGGGCTGCGAGCAGTACTTC.

The rearrangement uses TRBV30 and TRBJ2-7; no firm D call. Trimming stripped 4 bases from V and 0 bases from J, with 10 bases between. The CDR3 contains 13 residues. Germline CDR1 GTSNPN, CDR2 SVGIG (reference sequence). The CDR3 region is CAWTSSDSYEQYF. The CDR3 nucleotides read TGTGCCTGGACTTCCTCGGACTCCTACGAGCAGTACTTC.

This clonotype has more than one count but fewer than ten. V and J are TRBV4-1 and TRBJ1-2; TRBD1 matches at 10 bases. There are 18 residues in the CDR3. J lost 4 bases, V lost 3 bases, and 14 bases had no gene match. The germline CDR1 and CDR2 sequences are MGHRA and YSYEKL. In DNA form, the CDR3 reads TGCGCCAGCAGCCATCCGGGACAGGGGAAAAGGTCTAGCTATGGCTACACCTTC. Translated, it gives CASSHPGQGKRSSYGYTF.

To note about this clonotype: Its ends do not fully match the called genes, so a read error is possible. The rearrangement links TRBV11-2 to TRBJ1-4; TRBD1 is a possible D gene (6 bases). CDR1 is SGHAT, CDR2 FQNNGV, per germline. The CDR3 has 14 residues. The CDR3 region has the DNA TGTGCCGGCAGCCGGACAGTAACTAATGAAAAACTGTTTTTT. Its translation is CAGSRTVTNEKLFF.

This clonotype was observed a few times. The V gene is TRBV4-1, the J gene TRBJ2-7; 11 nucleotides align to TRBD2. Trimming took 3 bases from V and 3 from J; bases not matched to a gene: 7. The CDR3 extends over 16 amino acids. The germline V gene has CDR1 MGHRA and CDR2 YSYEKL. DNA for the CDR3: TGCGCCAGCAGCCATGGATCCGGGACTAGCGGCTACGAGCAGTACTTC. Translating gives CASSHGSGTSGYEQYF.

The rearrangement uses TRBV12-3 or TRBV12-4 and TRBJ2-7; D perhaps matches TRBD2 (6 bases). V lost 0 bases to trimming and J lost 1 base, with 10 bases between them. This CDR3 region has 15 residues. The CDR3 sequence is CASSLAAGPSYEQYF. The CDR3 DNA reads TGTGCCAGCAGTTTAGCCGCGGGGCCTTCCTACGAGCAGTACTTC.

The J gene is TRBJ2-6, the V gene TRBV11-2; TRBD1 matches at 7 bases. The CDR3 sequence is 17 residues long. Germline assignment: CDR1 SGHAT and CDR2 FQNNGV. The ends lost 1 base at V and 4 bases at J; junction bases unmatched: 7. The CDR3 nucleotides read TGTGCCAGCAGCTTAGTGAGGGGGCCCTCGGGGGCCAACGTCCTGACTTTC. As protein: CASSLVRGPSGANVLTF.

This clonotype was found a few times. The V gene is TRBV7-2, the J gene TRBJ2-7, with 13 nucleotides matching TRBD2. CDR3 length: 15 amino acids. V lost 8 bases, J lost 5 bases, and 9 bases stayed unmatched. The germline V gene encodes CDR1 SGHTA and CDR2 FQGNSA. CDR3 amino acids: CASQRLAGGRHEQYF. The CDR3 DNA is TGTGCCAGCCAACGACTAGCGGGGGGAAGGCACGAGCAGTACTTC.

The chain couples TRBV5-1 to TRBJ1-3, with D tentatively TRBD1 (5 bases). This CDR3 region has 15 residues. CDR1 SGHRS and CDR2 YFSETQ come from the germline V gene. Trimming took off 3 bases at V and 0 bases at J, with 10 bases between the two ends. CDR3 DNA: TGCGCCAGCAGCTCAGGGACGGACTCTGGAAACACCATATATTTT. It codes for CASSSGTDSGNTIYF.